Listed here are 5 T cell receptor beta chains from one sample, sequenced in a study of CD8 T cells in ankylosing spondylitis. Findings and limits, study-wide: Seven to nine highly homologous variants formed a TCR beta motif that appeared characteristic of ankylosing spondylitis blood.

No antigen has been assigned to these receptors. TCRdb ran MiXCR on the 5' RACE reads and lists one entry per CDR3 protein. The table shows roughly 670,000 distinct CDR3 sequences, with over 15% occurring only once. The sequenced sample was blood, either unsorted or a sorted T cell fraction (not recorded which). These receptor sequences come from a male donor with ankylosing spondylitis.

The chain recombines TRBV20-1 with TRBJ1-4, with unresolved D. The CDR3 contains 11 residues. CDR1 DFQATT and CDR2 SNEGSKA come from the germline V gene (reference sequence). For the CDR3, the DNA is TGCAAGGAGCTCTCTGGGGAAAAACTGTTTTTT. Amino acids: CKELSGEKLFF.

This clonotype was counted a few times. Written as DNA, the CDR3 is TGCGCCAGCAGCTTGGCCTGGGGGGCTGACTATGGCTACACCTTC. It yields the protein CASSLAWGADYGYTF. The gene calls are TRBV5-1 and TRBJ1-2, with D perhaps TRBD1 (6 bases). This CDR3 has 15 residues. In germline, CDR1 is SGHRS, CDR2 YFSETQ. The V and J ends lost 0 bases and 3 bases respectively, with 12 bases between them.

The chain couples TRBV12-3 or TRBV12-4 to TRBJ1-5; TRBD1 aligns across 10 bases. CDR3 length: 14 residues. V lost 5 bases and J lost 6; bases outside the gene matches: 4. CDR3 nucleotides: TGTGCCAGCAGTCGGACAGGGGGACGTCAGCCCCAGCATTTT. Translation: CASSRTGGRQPQHF.

This clonotype occurred a few times. This chain links TRBV7-8 with TRBJ2-1, with 8 bases identical to TRBD1. Germline V CDR1 and CDR2: SGHVS, FQNEAQ. This CDR3 has 15 amino acids. J gave up 4 bases and V 2 bases, and 4 bases lay outside the gene matches. Written as DNA, the CDR3 is TGTGCCAGCAGCTTATCTCAGGGGGCTTACAATGAGCAGTTCTTC. Encoded protein: CASSLSQGAYNEQFF.

This clonotype was observed a handful of times. J is TRBJ2-2 and V is TRBV7-9, with a tentative D call TRBD1 (6 bases). The length of the CDR3 is 16 residues. With 4 bases removed from V and 5 bases from J, the gap between germline ends came to 17 bases. Germline V lookup: CDR1 SEHNR, CDR2 FQNEAQ (reference sequence). The CDR3 protein is CASSSPGAPRTGELFF. The DNA of the CDR3 is TGTGCCAGCAGCTCCCCAGGGGCCCCAAGGACCGGGGAGCTGTTTTTT.